This TCR beta chain was observed in a study of blood T cells in healthy people across ages. Next came a second PCR, run for about 6 to 12 cycles, which used a sample-barcoded 5' primer along with a J-beta primer mix. Each CDR3 protein gets one entry after TCRdb re-called the 5' RACE reads with MiXCR. Here the sample spans about 640,000 distinct CDR3 sequences, roughly 53% being singletons. Looked up from germline, CDR1 is SGHTA and CDR2 is FQGNSA. The CDR3 is made up of 16 amino acids. Trimming took off 3 bases at V and 1 base at J, with 14 bases between the two ends. The chain combines TRBV7-2 with TRBJ2-3, with D possibly matching TRBD2 (5 bases). This clonotype originated in a man in his 60s in good health. The specimen was blood. CDR3 region: CASSFDGPAGTDTQYF. The CDR3 coding sequence is TGTGCCAGCAGCTTCGATGGACCAGCGGGCACAGATACGCAGTATTTT.